These 20 T cell receptor beta chains were sequenced from one sample in a study of OX40 agonist ivuxolimab in advanced cancers. Method: immunoSEQ multiplex PCR; TCRdb's copy keeps in-frame clones and lacks some. The profile shows about 30,000 clones, approximately 80% of them singletons. Material: CD4+ or CD8+ T cells sorted from blood, obtained in a trial of the OX40 agonist ivuxolimab. The source is an adult with an advanced solid tumor such as melanoma, head and neck, liver or kidney cancer.

V gene TRBV5-6 combines with J gene TRBJ2-7; D not resolved. Germline CDR1 SGHDT, CDR2 YYEEEE. This CDR3 spans 13 amino acids. V lost 2 bases and J lost 1, with 7 bases in between. CDR3 loop: CASSFMYSYEQYF. CDR3 DNA: TGTGCCAGCAGCTTCATGTATTCCTACGAGCAGTACTTC.

J is TRBJ1-6 and V is TRBV4-1; TRBD1 is a possible D gene (5 bases). V was trimmed by 3 bases and J by 3 bases, leaving 12 bases between them. The CDR3 has 16 amino acids. The germline V gene has CDR1 MGHRA and CDR2 YSYEKL. CDR3 DNA: TGCGCCAGCAGCCACCCGGGACGGATCTATAATTCACCCCTCCACTTT. Amino acids: CASSHPGRIYNSPLHF.

The CDR3 spells CASSLAPPGEAFF. The CDR3 DNA follows: TGTGCCAGCAGCTTGGCCCCCCCCGGTGAAGCTTTCTTT. J is TRBJ1-1 and V is TRBV5-6; D unclear. V lost 0 bases, J lost 7 bases, and 10 bases lay in between. The CDR3 runs 13 residues. Germline assignment: CDR1 SGHDT and CDR2 YYEEEE.

The chain recombines TRBV29-1 with TRBJ2-5; D is undetermined. The CDR3 covers 10 residues. CDR1 and CDR2 from the germline V gene are SQVTM and ANQGSEA. CDR3 in amino acids: CSITRETQYF. DNA for the CDR3: TGCAGTATCACAAGGGAGACCCAGTACTTC.

The J gene is TRBJ2-1, the V gene TRBV6-1, with D tentatively TRBD1 (6 bases). V lost 3 bases, J lost 0 bases, and 9 bases lay in between. Germline V gene lookup returns CDR1 MNHNS and CDR2 SASEGT. The CDR3 length is 15 residues. CDR3 amino acids: CASSERTASYNEQFF. The CDR3 DNA sequence: TGTGCCAGCAGTGAGCGGACAGCCTCCTACAATGAGCAGTTCTTC.

This chain connects TRBV5-6 to TRBJ2-7; 7 bases map to TRBD1. This CDR3 comprises 16 residues. Germline V gene data show CDR1 as SGHDT and CDR2 as YYEEEE. After removal of 4 bases from V and 2 bases from J, the junction contained 12 bases not matched to a gene. CDR3 residues: CASSPSSGTATYEQYF. As DNA, the CDR3 is TGTGCCAGCAGCCCAAGCTCCGGGACAGCCACCTACGAGCAGTACTTC.

V gene TRBV2 combines with J gene TRBJ2-7; no reliable D call. Germline CDR1 is SNHLY and CDR2 is FYNNEI. V dropped 5 bases and J dropped 3 bases, with 2 bases sitting between them. CDR3 length: 10 amino acids. The CDR3 DNA reads TGTGCCAGCAGTCACTACGAGCAGTACTTC. Encoded protein: CASSHYEQYF.

J is TRBJ1-1 and V is TRBV7-6; D is perhaps TRBD1 (6 bases). The CDR3 is 13 amino acids. Deletions cut 4 bases from V and 4 bases from J, with 10 bases between. The germline V gene encodes CDR1 SGHVS and CDR2 FNYEAQ. The CDR3 nucleotides read TGTGCCAGCAGCTCGGGACAATTCACTGAAGCTTTCTTT. Translated, it gives CASSSGQFTEAFF.

The gene calls are TRBV6-1 and TRBJ2-1; 7 bases match TRBD1. The CDR3 length is 14 residues. The germline V gene has CDR1 MNHNS and CDR2 SASEGT. The V gene end was trimmed by 4 bases and the J gene end by 6 bases; junction bases not matched to a gene: 6. This CDR3 reads CASSGRQGFNEQFF. For the CDR3, the DNA is TGTGCCAGCAGTGGTAGACAGGGTTTCAATGAGCAGTTCTTC.

The CDR3 loop is CASSLDTIASNQETQYF. DNA for the CDR3: TGTGCCAGCAGCTTAGATACTATAGCTAGCAACCAAGAGACCCAGTACTTC. The J gene is TRBJ2-5, the V gene TRBV11-2; a weak D match, TRBD2 (5 bases). Germline V gene sequence: CDR1 SGHAT, CDR2 FQNNGV. Trimming took off 0 bases at V and 0 bases at J, with 14 bases between the two ends. The CDR3 loop spans 17 amino acids.

CDR3 in amino acids: CASSEARIGGYVTGELFF. CDR3 nucleotide sequence: TGTGCCAGCAGTGAAGCGCGAATAGGGGGCTATGTAACCGGGGAGCTGTTTTTT. The chain joins TRBV6-1 to TRBJ2-2; 7 bases align to TRBD1. J was trimmed by 5 bases and V by 0 bases; bases with no gene match: 12. The CDR3 loop spans 18 amino acids. In germline, CDR1 is MNHNS, CDR2 SASEGT.

This clone was seen once. The chain joins TRBV7-6 to TRBJ2-3, with TRBD2 matching over 8 bases. The V segment lost 6 bases and the J segment 6 bases; nucleotides outside the gene matches: 11. From germline, CDR1 is SGHVS and CDR2 FNYEAQ. The CDR3 covers 15 residues. In DNA, the CDR3 is TGTGCCAGCAGTCTGGGGCGGGGGGCGGAGGATACGCAGTATTTT. The encoded protein is CASSLGRGAEDTQYF.

This clone was observed a few times. This sequence joins TRBV5-6 and TRBJ2-1, with 8 bases lining up with TRBD2. The V and J ends lost 0 bases and 4 bases, in that order; junction bases with no gene match: 9. The CDR3 is 17 residues long. CDR1 SGHDT and CDR2 YYEEEE come from the germline V gene. CDR3 in DNA: TGTGCCAGCAGCTTGGCCTCGGGACTAGTCGGTTACAATGAGCAGTTCTTC. It specifies CASSLASGLVGYNEQFF. Drawing the rest from reference TRBV5-6 and TRBJ2-1, the complete variable domain is DAGVTQSPTHLIKTRGQQVTLRCSPKSGHDTVSWYQQALGQGPQFIFQYYEEEERQRGNFPDRFSGHQFPNYSSELNVNALLLGDSALYLCASSLASGLVGYNEQFFGPGTRLTVL.

The CDR3 region is CASQQVGGNIQYF. CDR3 sequence (DNA): TGTGCCAGCCAACAGGTGGGGGGAAACATTCAGTACTTC. The chain joins TRBV28 to TRBJ2-4, with D tentatively TRBD2 (6 bases). Germline V gives CDR1 MDHEN, CDR2 SYDVKM. The CDR3 contains 13 residues. V gave up 8 bases and J gave up 6 bases, with 14 bases separating them.

The chain uses TRBV19 and TRBJ2-1; possibly TRBD2 for D (5 bases). CDR1 is LNHDA, CDR2 SQIVND, per germline (reference sequence). V was cut by 3 bases and J by 0 bases, with 12 bases left in between. There are 16 residues in the CDR3. The CDR3 bases are TGTGCCAGTAGTATTTCCAGCGGCAGCTCCTACAATGAGCAGTTCTTC. Its translation: CASSISSGSSYNEQFF.

This clone was detected once. The chain employs TRBV6-6 and TRBJ2-7; unclear D gene. In germline, CDR1 is MNHNY, CDR2 SVGAGI (reference sequence). This CDR3 has 14 amino acids. Trimming took 0 bases from V and 3 from J, leaving 9 bases between them. The CDR3 protein is CASSYSKLVYEQYF. CDR3 sequence (DNA): TGTGCCAGCAGTTACTCGAAGTTGGTCTACGAGCAGTACTTC.

The V call is TRBV9, the J call TRBJ2-6; 8 bases fit TRBD2. The CDR3 has 19 amino acids. Trimming removed 0 bases from V and 0 bases from J; junction bases left unmatched: 8. In germline, CDR1 is SGDLS, CDR2 YYNGEE. As DNA, the CDR3 is TGTGCCAGCAGCGTAGATCGCTCTAGCGGGCGCTCTGGGGCCAACGTCCTGACTTTC. This codes for CASSVDRSSGRSGANVLTF.

The chain combines TRBV5-5 with TRBJ2-7, with a tentative D call TRBD1 (5 bases). Germline CDR1 reads SGHKS; CDR2 reads YYEKEE (reference sequence). V lost 1 base, J lost 0 bases, and 8 bases lay in between. The CDR3 extends over 14 amino acids. The CDR3 spells CASSLTGPSYEQYF. Here the CDR3 DNA reads TGTGCCAGCAGCTTGACAGGACCCTCCTACGAGCAGTACTTC.

The chain is built from TRBV7-2 and TRBJ1-2; 10 nucleotides match TRBD1. The CDR3 loop spans 17 amino acids. Germline V gene data show CDR1 as SGHTA and CDR2 as FQGNSA. J was trimmed by 5 bases and V by 5 bases; bases with no gene match: 14. DNA of the CDR3: TGTGCCAGCAGCCCTAAGGTCGACCGACAGGGGGCGTATGGCTACACCTTC. It specifies CASSPKVDRQGAYGYTF.

On this clone itself: This likely stems from a read error, as it lies one base from a far larger clone. The gene calls are TRBV5-1 and TRBJ2-1; 8 nucleotides line up with TRBD2. J gave up 1 base and V 1 base, and 1 base lay outside the gene matches. Germline V lookup: CDR1 SGHRS, CDR2 YFSETQ. The CDR3 is 15 residues long. The CDR3 loop reads CASSLLAGSYNEQFF. The CDR3, as DNA: TGCGCCAGCAGCTTGTTAGCGGGATCCTACAATGAGCAGTTCTTC. The whole variable domain, remainder taken from reference TRBV5-1 and TRBJ2-1, is KAGVTQTPRYLIKTRGQQVTLSCSPISGHRSVSWYQQTPGQGLQFLFEYFSETQRNKGNFPGRFSGRQFSNSRSEMNVSTLELGDSALYLCASSLLAGSYNEQFFGPGTRLTVL.